This TCR beta chain was recorded in a study of blood T cell repertoires in COVID-19. On the study more broadly: The cDNA or gDNA used as material had been derived from T cells, B-cell-depleted T cells, or PBMCs.

Which cohort a participant joined came from the clinical history participants gave. Someone with COVID-19 had been met by exposed participants within 2 weeks before study entry. In the authors' workflow: Estimation of nucleated cell counts relied on the amplification of reference gene primers. Sequencing was performed with immunoSEQ multiplex PCR; in TCRdb, only in-frame clones are kept and a portion is missing. V and J calls and clone size are those listed in that table; D and trimming were worked out from the DNA. The repertoire holds 200,000 to 250,000 clones, with about 90% as singletons. The CDR3 has 17 residues. Per germline, CDR1 SEHNR and CDR2 FQNEAQ (reference sequence). Trimming shortened V by 1 base and J by 3 bases, and 18 bases separated the two germline ends.

Input material: PBMCs or T cells enriched from blood (not recorded which). The V gene is TRBV7-9, the J gene TRBJ1-1; D is uncertain. This TCR came from a man aged 30-40 years who had been exposed to COVID-19. CDR3 sequence (DNA): TGTGCCAGCAGCTTAGTAAGTGGGCCCTCAAGAGACACTGAAGCTTTCTTT. The encoded protein is CASSLVSGPSRDTEAFF. Full variable domain (rest looked up from reference TRBV7-9 and TRBJ1-1): DTGVSQNPRHKITKRGQNVTFRCDPISEHNRLYWYRQTLGQGPEFLTYFQNEAQLEKSRLLSDRFSAERPKGSFSTLEIQRTEQGDSAMYLCASSLVSGPSRDTEAFFGQGTRLTVV.